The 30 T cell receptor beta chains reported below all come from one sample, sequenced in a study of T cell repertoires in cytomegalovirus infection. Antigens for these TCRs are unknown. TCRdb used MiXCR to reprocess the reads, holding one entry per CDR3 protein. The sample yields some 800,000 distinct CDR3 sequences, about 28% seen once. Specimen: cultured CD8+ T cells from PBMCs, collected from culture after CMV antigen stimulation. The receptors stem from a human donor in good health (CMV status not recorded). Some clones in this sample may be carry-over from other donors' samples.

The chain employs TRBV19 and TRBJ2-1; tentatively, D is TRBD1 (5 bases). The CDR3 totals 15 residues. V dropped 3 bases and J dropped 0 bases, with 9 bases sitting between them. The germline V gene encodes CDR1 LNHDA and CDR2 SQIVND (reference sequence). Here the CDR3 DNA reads TGTGCCAGTAGTATGGGGCTTAGCTCCTACAATGAGCAGTTCTTC. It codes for CASSMGLSSYNEQFF.

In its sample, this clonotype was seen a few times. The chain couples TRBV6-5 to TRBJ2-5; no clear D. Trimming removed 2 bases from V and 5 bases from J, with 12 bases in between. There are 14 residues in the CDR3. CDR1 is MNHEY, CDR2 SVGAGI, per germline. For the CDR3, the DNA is TGTGCCAGCAGTTACAGGCCTTTAGGGGAGACCCAGTACTTC. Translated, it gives CASSYRPLGETQYF.

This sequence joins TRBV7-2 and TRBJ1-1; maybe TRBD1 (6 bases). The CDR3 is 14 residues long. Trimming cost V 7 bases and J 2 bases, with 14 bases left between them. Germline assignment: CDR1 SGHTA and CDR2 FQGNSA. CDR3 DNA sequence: TGTGCCAGCAATATGGGGGGCATCAACACTGAAGCTTTCTTT. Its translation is CASNMGGINTEAFF.

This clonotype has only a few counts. CDR3 DNA: TGTGCCAGCAGCATGGACCTAAACAAGTGGGAGACCCAGTACTTC. Translation: CASSMDLNKWETQYF. The chain carries TRBV7-3 and TRBJ2-5; no definite D call. The V gene lost 5 bases and the J gene lost 5 bases, with 18 bases spanning the gap. Germline lookup yields CDR1 SGHTA and CDR2 FQGTGA. The CDR3 length is 15 residues.

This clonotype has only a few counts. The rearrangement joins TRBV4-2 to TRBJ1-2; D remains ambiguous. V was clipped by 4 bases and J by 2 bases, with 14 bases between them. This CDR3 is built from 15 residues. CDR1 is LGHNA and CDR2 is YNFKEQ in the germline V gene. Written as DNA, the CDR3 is TGTGCCAGCAGCCTTGGAGACCCTATAAACTATGGCTACACCTTC. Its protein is CASSLGDPINYGYTF.

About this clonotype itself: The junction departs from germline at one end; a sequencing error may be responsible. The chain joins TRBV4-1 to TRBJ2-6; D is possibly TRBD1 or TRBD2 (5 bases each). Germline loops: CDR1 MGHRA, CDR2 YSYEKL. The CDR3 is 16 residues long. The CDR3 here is CASSQDWGYGANVLTF. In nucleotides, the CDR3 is TGTGCCAGCAGCCAAGATTGGGGGTATGGGGCCAACGTCCTGACTTTC.

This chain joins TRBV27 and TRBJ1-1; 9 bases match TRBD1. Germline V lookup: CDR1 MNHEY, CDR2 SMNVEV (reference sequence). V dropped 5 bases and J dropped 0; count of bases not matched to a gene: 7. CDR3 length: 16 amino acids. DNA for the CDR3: TGTGCCAGCAGTCGGACAGGGGTACACATGAACACTGAAGCTTTCTTT. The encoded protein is CASSRTGVHMNTEAFF.

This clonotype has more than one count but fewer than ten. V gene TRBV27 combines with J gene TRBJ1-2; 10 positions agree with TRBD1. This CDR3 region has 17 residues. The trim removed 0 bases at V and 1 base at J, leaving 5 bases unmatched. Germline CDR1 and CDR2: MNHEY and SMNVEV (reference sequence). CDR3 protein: CASSLSGGDRGNYGYTF. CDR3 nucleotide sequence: TGTGCCAGCAGTTTATCAGGCGGGGACAGGGGTAACTATGGCTACACCTTC.

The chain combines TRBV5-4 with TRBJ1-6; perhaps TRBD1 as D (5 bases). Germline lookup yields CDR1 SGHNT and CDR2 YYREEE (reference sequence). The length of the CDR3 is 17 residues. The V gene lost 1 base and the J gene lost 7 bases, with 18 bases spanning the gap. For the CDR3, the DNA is TGTGCCAGCAGCTTGTATCCGGACACGGTCACCAATTCACCCCTCCACTTT. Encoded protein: CASSLYPDTVTNSPLHF. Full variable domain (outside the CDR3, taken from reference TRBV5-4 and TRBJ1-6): ETGVTQSPTHLIKTRGQQVTLRCSSQSGHNTVSWYQQALGQGPQFIFQYYREEENGRGNFPPRFSGLQFPNYSSELNVNALELDDSALYLCASSLYPDTVTNSPLHFGNGTRLTVT.

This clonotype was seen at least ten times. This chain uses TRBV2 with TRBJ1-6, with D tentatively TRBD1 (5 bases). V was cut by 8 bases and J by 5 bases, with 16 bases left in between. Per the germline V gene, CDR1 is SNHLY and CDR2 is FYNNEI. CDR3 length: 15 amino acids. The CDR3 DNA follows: TGTGCCAGCGAAGGACCGATAGGGGATAATTCACCCCTCCACTTT. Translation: CASEGPIGDNSPLHF.

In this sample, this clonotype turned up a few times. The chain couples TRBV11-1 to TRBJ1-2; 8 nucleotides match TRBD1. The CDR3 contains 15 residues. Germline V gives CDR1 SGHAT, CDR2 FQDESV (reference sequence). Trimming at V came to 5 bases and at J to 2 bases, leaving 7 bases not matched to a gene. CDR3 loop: CASSLRTGQNYGYTF. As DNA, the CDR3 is TGTGCCAGCAGCCTAAGGACAGGGCAAAACTATGGCTACACCTTC. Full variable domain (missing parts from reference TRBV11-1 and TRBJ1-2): EAEVAQSPRYKITEKSQAVAFWCDPISGHATLYWYRQILGQGPELLVQFQDESVVDDSQLPKDRFSAERLKGVDSTLKIQPAELGDSAMYLCASSLRTGQNYGYTFGSGTRLTVV.

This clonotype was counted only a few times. The CDR3 DNA reads as TGTGCCAGCAGTTCCATTACCTCTCCCTACGAGCAGTACGTC. Residues: CASSSITSPYEQYV. The V and J genes are TRBV28 and TRBJ2-7, with D unresolved. Germline loops: CDR1 MDHEN, CDR2 SYDVKM. Trimming took 4 bases from V and 2 from J, leaving 12 bases between them. The length of the CDR3 is 14 residues.

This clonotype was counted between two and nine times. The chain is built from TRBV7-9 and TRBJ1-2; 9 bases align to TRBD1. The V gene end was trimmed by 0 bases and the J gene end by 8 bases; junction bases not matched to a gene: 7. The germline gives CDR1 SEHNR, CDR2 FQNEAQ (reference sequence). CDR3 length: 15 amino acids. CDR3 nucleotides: TGTGCCAGCAGCTTAGCCCAGGGACAGGGTAAAGGCTACACCTTC. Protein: CASSLAQGQGKGYTF.

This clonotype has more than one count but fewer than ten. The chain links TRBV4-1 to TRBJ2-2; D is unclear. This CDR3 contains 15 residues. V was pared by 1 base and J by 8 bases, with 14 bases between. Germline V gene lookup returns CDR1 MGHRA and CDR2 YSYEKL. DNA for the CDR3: TGCGCCAGCAGCCAAGCCTACCTATCTGAGGGGGAGCTGTTTTTT. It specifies CASSQAYLSEGELFF.

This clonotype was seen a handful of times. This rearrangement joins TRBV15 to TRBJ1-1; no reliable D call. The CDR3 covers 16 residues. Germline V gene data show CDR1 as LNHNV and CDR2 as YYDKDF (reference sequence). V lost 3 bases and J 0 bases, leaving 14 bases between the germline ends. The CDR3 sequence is CATSSLWEALNTEAFF. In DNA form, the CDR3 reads TGTGCCACCAGCAGTCTATGGGAGGCCTTGAACACTGAAGCTTTCTTT.

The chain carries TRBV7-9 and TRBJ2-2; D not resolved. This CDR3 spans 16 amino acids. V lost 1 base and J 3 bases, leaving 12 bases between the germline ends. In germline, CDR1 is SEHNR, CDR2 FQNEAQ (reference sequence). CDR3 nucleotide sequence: TGTGCCAGCAGCTTAGGTCGGTATAAGGACACCGGGGAGCTGTTTTTT. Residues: CASSLGRYKDTGELFF.

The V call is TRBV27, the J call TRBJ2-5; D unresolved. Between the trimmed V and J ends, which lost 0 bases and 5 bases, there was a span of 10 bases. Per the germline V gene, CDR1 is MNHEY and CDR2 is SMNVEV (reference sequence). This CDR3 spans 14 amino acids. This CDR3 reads CASSLSIASETQYF. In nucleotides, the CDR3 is TGTGCCAGCAGTTTATCGATAGCTTCGGAGACCCAGTACTTC.

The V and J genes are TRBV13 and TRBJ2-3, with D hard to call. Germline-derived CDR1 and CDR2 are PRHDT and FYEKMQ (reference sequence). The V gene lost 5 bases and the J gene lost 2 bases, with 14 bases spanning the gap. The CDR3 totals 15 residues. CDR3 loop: CASSIWVLITDTQYF. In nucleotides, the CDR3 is TGTGCCAGCAGCATCTGGGTCCTTATCACAGATACGCAGTATTTT.

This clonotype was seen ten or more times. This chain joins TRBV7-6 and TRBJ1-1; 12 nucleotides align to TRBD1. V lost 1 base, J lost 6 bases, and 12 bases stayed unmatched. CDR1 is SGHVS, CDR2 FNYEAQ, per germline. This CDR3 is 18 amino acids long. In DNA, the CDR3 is TGTGCCAGCAGCTTAGAAACCGGGACAGGGGGCCTGGGGCCTGAAGCTTTCTTT. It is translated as CASSLETGTGGLGPEAFF.

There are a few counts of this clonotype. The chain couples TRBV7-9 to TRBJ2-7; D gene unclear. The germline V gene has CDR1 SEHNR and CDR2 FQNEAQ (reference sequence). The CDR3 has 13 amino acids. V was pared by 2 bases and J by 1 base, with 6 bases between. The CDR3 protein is CASSLKGSYEQYF. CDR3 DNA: TGTGCCAGCAGCTTAAAGGGTTCCTACGAGCAGTACTTC. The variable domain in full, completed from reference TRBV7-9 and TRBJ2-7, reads DTGVSQNPRHKITKRGQNVTFRCDPISEHNRLYWYRQTLGQGPEFLTYFQNEAQLEKSRLLSDRFSAERPKGSFSTLEIQRTEQGDSAMYLCASSLKGSYEQYFGPGTRLTVT.

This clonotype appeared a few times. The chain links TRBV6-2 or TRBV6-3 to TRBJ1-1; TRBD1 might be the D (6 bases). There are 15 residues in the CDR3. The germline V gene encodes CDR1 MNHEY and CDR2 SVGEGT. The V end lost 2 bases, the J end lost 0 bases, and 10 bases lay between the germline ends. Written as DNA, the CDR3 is TGTGCCAGCAGTTACGGACAGCTACTGAACACTGAAGCTTTCTTT. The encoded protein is CASSYGQLLNTEAFF.

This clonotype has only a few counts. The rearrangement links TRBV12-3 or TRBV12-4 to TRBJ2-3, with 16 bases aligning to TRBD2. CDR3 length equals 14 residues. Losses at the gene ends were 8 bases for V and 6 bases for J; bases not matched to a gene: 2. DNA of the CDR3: TGTGCCAGCGGGACTAGCGGGGGGGCGGATACGCAGTATTTT. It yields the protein CASGTSGGADTQYF.

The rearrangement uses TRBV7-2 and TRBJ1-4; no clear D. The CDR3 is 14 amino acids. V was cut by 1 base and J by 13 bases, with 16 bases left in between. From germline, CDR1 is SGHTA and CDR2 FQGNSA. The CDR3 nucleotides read TGTGCCAGCAGCTTAGAGGGCTTGCCCGATCGACTGTTTTTT. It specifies CASSLEGLPDRLFF.

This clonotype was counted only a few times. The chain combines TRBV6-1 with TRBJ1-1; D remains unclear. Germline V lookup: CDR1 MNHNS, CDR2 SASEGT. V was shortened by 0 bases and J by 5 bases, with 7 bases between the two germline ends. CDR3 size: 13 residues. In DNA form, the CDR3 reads TGTGCCAGCAGTGAAGCATCCGGGACTGAAGCTTTCTTT. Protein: CASSEASGTEAFF.

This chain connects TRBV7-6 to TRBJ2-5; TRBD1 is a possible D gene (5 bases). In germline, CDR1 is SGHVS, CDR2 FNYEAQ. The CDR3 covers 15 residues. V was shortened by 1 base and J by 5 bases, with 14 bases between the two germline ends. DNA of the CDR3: TGTGCCAGCAGCTTAGGCGACCAGGGCGTTGAGACCCAGTACTTC. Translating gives CASSLGDQGVETQYF.

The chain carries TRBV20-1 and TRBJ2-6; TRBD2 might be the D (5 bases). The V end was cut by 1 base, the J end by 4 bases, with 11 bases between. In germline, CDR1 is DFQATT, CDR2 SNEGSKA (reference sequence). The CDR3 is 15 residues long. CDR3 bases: TGCAGTGCTAGAGTTAGGCGGGCCGGGGCCAACGTCCTGACTTTC. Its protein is CSARVRRAGANVLTF.

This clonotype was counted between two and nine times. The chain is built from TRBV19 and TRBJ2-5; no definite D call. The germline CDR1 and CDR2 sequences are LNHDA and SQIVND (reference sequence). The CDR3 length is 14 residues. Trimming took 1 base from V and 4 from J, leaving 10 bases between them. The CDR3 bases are TGTGCCAGTAGTATAGTTGGCCCCGCAGAGACCCAGTACTTC. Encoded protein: CASSIVGPAETQYF.

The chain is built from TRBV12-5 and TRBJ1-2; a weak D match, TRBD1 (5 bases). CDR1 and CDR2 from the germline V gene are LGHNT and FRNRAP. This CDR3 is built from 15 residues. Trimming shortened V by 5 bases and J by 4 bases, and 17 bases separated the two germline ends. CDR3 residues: CASGVGHLAVYGYTF. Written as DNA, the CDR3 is TGTGCTAGTGGTGTGGGGCACTTGGCTGTCTATGGCTACACCTTC.

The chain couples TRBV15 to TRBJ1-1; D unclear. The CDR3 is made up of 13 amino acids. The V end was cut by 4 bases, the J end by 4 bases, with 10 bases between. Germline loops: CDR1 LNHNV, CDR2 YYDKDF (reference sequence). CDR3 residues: CATSIGEVTEAFF. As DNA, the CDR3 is TGTGCCACCAGCATCGGGGAAGTCACTGAAGCTTTCTTT.

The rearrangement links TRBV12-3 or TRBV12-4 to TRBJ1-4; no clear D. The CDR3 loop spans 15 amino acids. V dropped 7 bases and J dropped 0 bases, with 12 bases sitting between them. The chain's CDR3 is CASTHATPTNEKLFF. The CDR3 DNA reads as TGTGCCAGCACCCACGCGACCCCAACTAATGAAAAACTGTTTTTT.